The 29 T cell receptor beta chains below all came from one sample that was sequenced in a study of cytomegalovirus exposure and HLA in healthy donors. The PCR had 60 Vbeta and 13 Jbeta primers. Libraries were prepared by immunoSEQ multiplex PCR; TCRdb keeps only in-frame clonotypes and omits some of them. The sample has 55,000 to 80,000 clones, approximately 67% seen once. The sequenced material came from PBMCs. These receptors were collected from a woman aged 25 to 39 in good health and CMV-seronegative.

This chain uses TRBV10-1 with TRBJ2-1; the match to TRBD2 covers 8 bases. V dropped 3 bases and J dropped 5; count of bases not matched to a gene: 12. This CDR3 contains 17 residues. Germline V gene sequence: CDR1 WNHNN, CDR2 SYGVQD (reference sequence). CDR3 region: CASSDGVGAGANNEQFF. CDR3 DNA sequence: TGCGCCAGCAGTGACGGCGTTGGAGCGGGGGCCAACAATGAGCAGTTCTTC.

This clone showed up just a few times. The chain has TRBV2 and TRBJ2-5, with 7 bases matching TRBD2. Germline assignment: CDR1 SNHLY and CDR2 FYNNEI. With 4 bases clipped from V and 2 bases from J, the junction kept 1 base outside the gene matches. This CDR3 comprises 13 residues. CDR3 sequence reads: CASSGGLQETQYF. CDR3 nucleotide sequence: TGTGCCAGCAGTGGGGGACTACAAGAGACCCAGTACTTC.

As regards this clone: This CDR3 is also generated by other DNA sequences in the sample. The rearrangement joins TRBV28 to TRBJ2-7, with D maybe TRBD1 (6 bases). The CDR3 is 13 amino acids. V was cut by 6 bases and J by 3 bases, with 12 bases left in between. Germline lookup yields CDR1 MDHEN and CDR2 SYDVKM. The CDR3 is CASSLTGFYEQYF. DNA of the CDR3: TGTGCCAGCAGCCTGACAGGTTTCTACGAGCAGTACTTC. The entire variable domain, with the rest obtained from reference TRBV28 and TRBJ2-7, is as follows: DVKVTQSSRYLVKRTGEKVFLECVQDMDHENMFWYRQDPGLGLRLIYFSYDVKMKEKGDIPEGYSVSREKKERFSLILESASTNQTSMYLCASSLTGFYEQYFGPGTRLTVT.

The V gene is TRBV2, the J gene TRBJ2-1, with 8 bases identical to TRBD2. The length of the CDR3 is 14 residues. The trim removed 8 bases at V and 6 bases at J, leaving 9 bases unmatched. CDR1 SNHLY and CDR2 FYNNEI come from the germline V gene. CDR3 sequence reads: CASRRGLGTNEQFF. The CDR3 nucleotides read TGTGCCAGCCGAAGGGGACTAGGAACCAATGAGCAGTTCTTC.

The chain recombines TRBV20-1 with TRBJ1-2; 7 nucleotides align to TRBD1. Germline V gene lookup returns CDR1 DFQATT and CDR2 SNEGSKA (reference sequence). The CDR3 has 11 residues. J gave up 6 bases and V 4 bases, and 2 bases lay outside the gene matches. The CDR3 is CSATGGDGYTF. The CDR3 DNA sequence: TGCAGTGCTACAGGGGGTGATGGCTACACCTTC.

The V call is TRBV5-4, the J call TRBJ2-5; TRBD1 is a possible D gene (7 bases). Trimming removed 1 base at V and 1 base at J, with 8 bases between. The CDR3 is made up of 14 amino acids. Looked up from germline, CDR1 is SGHNT and CDR2 is YYREEE (reference sequence). The CDR3: CASSLQGGQETQYF. DNA for the CDR3: TGTGCCAGCAGCTTGCAGGGGGGCCAAGAGACCCAGTACTTC.

The chain joins TRBV10-3 to TRBJ1-1; 11 nucleotides align to TRBD1. The CDR3 is 15 residues long. J lost 2 bases, V lost 4 bases, and 3 bases had no gene match. Germline CDR1 ENHRY, CDR2 SYGVKD. This chain's CDR3 is CAISGTGGANTEAFF. CDR3 DNA sequence: TGTGCCATCAGTGGGACAGGGGGCGCAAACACTGAAGCTTTCTTT.

The J gene is TRBJ2-5, the V gene TRBV7-2; D is unclear. V lost 1 base and J 2 bases, leaving 8 bases between the germline ends. Germline V gene data show CDR1 as SGHTA and CDR2 as FQGNSA. The CDR3 loop spans 14 amino acids. Written as DNA, the CDR3 is TGTGCCAGCAGCTTAGACACAGTTCAAGAGACCCAGTACTTC. Translated: CASSLDTVQETQYF.

The chain uses TRBV5-1 and TRBJ1-4, with D possibly TRBD1 on 6 matching bases. The germline V gene encodes CDR1 SGHRS and CDR2 YFSETQ. Trimming removed 7 bases from V and 5 bases from J, with 15 bases in between. This CDR3 comprises 14 residues. CDR3 nucleotide sequence: TGCGCCAGCCGTACCGGGACACGGAATGAAAAACTGTTTTTT. Translation: CASRTGTRNEKLFF.

This chain uses TRBV6-4 with TRBJ2-7; possibly TRBD1 for D (6 bases). Deletions cut 3 bases from V and 0 bases from J, with 15 bases between. The CDR3 has 16 residues. CDR1 and CDR2 from the germline V gene are MRHNA and SNTAGT. The CDR3 reads CASSERHRVCSYEQYF. The CDR3 coding sequence is TGTGCCAGCAGTGAGCGCCACAGGGTGTGCTCCTACGAGCAGTACTTC.

J is TRBJ2-3 and V is TRBV7-3, with 9 bases matching TRBD2. CDR1 and CDR2 from the germline V gene are SGHTA and FQGTGA. The CDR3 runs 15 residues. V shed 3 bases and J 4 bases; nucleotides not matched to a gene: 5. As DNA, the CDR3 is TGTGCCAGCAGCTTGGTGCGGGGGGGGGCAGATACGCAGTATTTT. Translating gives CASSLVRGGADTQYF.

The genes are TRBV29-1 and TRBJ2-3, with 7 nucleotides matching TRBD2. This CDR3 contains 14 residues. Germline assignment: CDR1 SQVTM and CDR2 ANQGSEA. Trimming cost V 8 bases and J 2 bases; bases outside gene matches: 10. The CDR3 is CSTIRLADTDTQYF. CDR3 DNA: TGCAGCACTATCCGACTAGCCGACACAGATACGCAGTATTTT.

The chain couples TRBV6-6 to TRBJ1-1; D is unclear. CDR1 MNHNY and CDR2 SVGAGI come from the germline V gene (reference sequence). This CDR3 has 13 residues. Trimming removed 0 bases from V and 5 bases from J, with 7 bases in between. CDR3 nucleotide sequence: TGTGCCAGCAGTTACTCCACGGAGACTGAAGCTTTCTTT. Amino acid sequence: CASSYSTETEAFF.

This clone was detected only a few times. V and J are TRBV4-3 and TRBJ2-7; 8 bases are a match to TRBD2. Germline CDR1 and CDR2: LGHNA and YSLEER. J lost 4 bases, V lost 4 bases, and 9 bases had no gene match. This CDR3 spans 15 amino acids. The CDR3 nucleotides are TGCGCCAGCAGCCCCGTCGGGGGGGCGCGGTACGAGCAGTACTTC. It encodes CASSPVGGARYEQYF.

CDR3 sequence: CASSPNRGQDTEAFF. The CDR3 DNA reads as TGTGCCAGCAGCCCAAACAGGGGGCAAGACACTGAAGCTTTCTTT. The chain uses TRBV11-3 and TRBJ1-1, with 9 nucleotides matching TRBD1. Germline CDR1 and CDR2: SGHNT and YENEEA. The trim removed 5 bases at V and 3 bases at J, leaving 7 bases unmatched. CDR3 length: 15 residues.

The chain is built from TRBV29-1 and TRBJ1-1, with a weak D call TRBD1 (5 bases). The V gene lost 7 bases and the J gene lost 3 bases, with 6 bases spanning the gap. Germline CDR1 and CDR2: SQVTM and ANQGSEA. The CDR3 loop spans 10 amino acids. CDR3 in DNA: TGCAGCGGGGGGGACACTGAAGCTTTCTTT. Its protein is CSGGDTEAFF.

This clone was seen a few times. V usage is TRBV6-5 and J usage is TRBJ1-2, with TRBD1 matching 8 bases. The germline V gene encodes CDR1 MNHEY and CDR2 SVGAGI. CDR3 length: 15 residues. V dropped 5 bases and J dropped 4; count of bases not matched to a gene: 9. CDR3 bases: TGTGCCAGCAGTACCCTACAGGGGGGTGGCTATGGCTACACCTTC. It is translated as CASSTLQGGGYGYTF.

The genes are TRBV4-1 and TRBJ2-5; 9 positions match TRBD2. Looked up from germline, CDR1 is MGHRA and CDR2 is YSYEKL. Trimming took 0 bases from V and 2 from J; bases not matched to a gene: 4. The CDR3 has 16 residues. CDR3 amino acids: CASSQEGRGGQETQYF. In DNA, the CDR3 is TGCGCCAGCAGCCAAGAGGGGCGGGGGGGTCAAGAGACCCAGTACTTC.

This clone has a count of ten or more. The chain links TRBV19 to TRBJ1-2; D is ambiguous. Trimming removed 4 bases from V and 1 base from J, with 4 bases in between. There are 12 residues in the CDR3. Germline loops: CDR1 LNHDA, CDR2 SQIVND (reference sequence). Here the CDR3 DNA reads TGTGCCAGTAGTAACGGTAACTATGGCTACACCTTC. Amino acids: CASSNGNYGYTF.

The J gene is TRBJ2-5, the V gene TRBV2; TRBD2 aligns across 11 bases. The CDR3 has 13 amino acids. V dropped 4 bases and J dropped 6; count of bases not matched to a gene: 1. Germline V lookup: CDR1 SNHLY, CDR2 FYNNEI. The DNA for the CDR3 is TGTGCCAGCAGTGCTAGCGGGGGGCAGACCCAGTACTTC. This translates into CASSASGGQTQYF.

The chain uses TRBV27 and TRBJ2-3, with TRBD2 matching over 9 bases. The germline V gene encodes CDR1 MNHEY and CDR2 SMNVEV (reference sequence). The junction had 4 bases not matched to a gene; V was cut back by 3 bases and J by 6 bases. The CDR3 extends over 14 amino acids. The CDR3 protein is CASSFGGGADTQYF. The CDR3 DNA reads TGTGCCAGCAGTTTTGGCGGGGGGGCTGATACGCAGTATTTT.

The chain combines TRBV6-5 with TRBJ2-5; D remains unclear. This CDR3 has 13 residues. CDR1 and CDR2 (germline): MNHEY, SVGAGI. V was trimmed by 4 bases and J by 5 bases, leaving 11 bases between them. CDR3 bases: TGTGCCAGCAGTTGGAGCGTCGGGGAGACCCAGTACTTC. Its protein product is CASSWSVGETQYF.

This clone was picked up a small number of times. V and J are TRBV5-8 and TRBJ1-1; 8 nucleotides line up with TRBD1. V dropped 4 bases and J dropped 6; count of bases not matched to a gene: 11. The CDR3 runs to 15 residues. Germline V CDR1 and CDR2: SGHTS, YDEGEE. The CDR3 DNA sequence: TGTGCCAGCAGCCGGGGACAGGCCCGCAGCTCTGAAGCTTTCTTT. It is translated as CASSRGQARSSEAFF.

The chain carries TRBV7-3 and TRBJ2-1, with a tentative D call TRBD2 (6 bases). Germline CDR1 SGHTA, CDR2 FQGTGA. The CDR3 runs 13 residues. V lost 5 bases to trimming and J lost 6 bases, with 11 bases between them. The CDR3 DNA is TGTGCCAGCAGCCCTAGCGTAGTCAATGAGCAGTTCTTC. Translated, it gives CASSPSVVNEQFF.

The rearrangement uses TRBV6-5 and TRBJ2-7; unclear D gene. Germline CDR1 reads MNHEY; CDR2 reads SVGAGI. Trimming took off 6 bases at V and 1 base at J, with 13 bases between the two ends. The CDR3 is 14 amino acids. The CDR3 protein is CASRLLGISYEQYF. The CDR3 DNA sequence: TGTGCCAGCAGGCTCCTAGGTATATCCTACGAGCAGTACTTC.

The rearrangement joins TRBV4-1 to TRBJ2-1; 11 bases map to TRBD2. J lost 5 bases, V lost 0 bases, and 9 bases had no gene match. Germline-derived CDR1 and CDR2 are MGHRA and YSYEKL. This CDR3 contains 18 residues. The CDR3 region is CASSQDGASGGYNNEQFF. CDR3 sequence (DNA): TGCGCCAGCAGCCAAGATGGGGCTAGCGGGGGGTATAACAATGAGCAGTTCTTC.

The J gene is TRBJ2-5, the V gene TRBV4-1; 9 bases map to TRBD2. The J segment lost 2 bases and the V segment lost 0 bases, leaving 7 bases of the junction unmatched. This CDR3 has 17 amino acids. Germline V gene data show CDR1 as MGHRA and CDR2 as YSYEKL. The chain's CDR3 is CASSQEGRGGSQETQYF. CDR3 nucleotide sequence: TGCGCCAGCAGCCAAGAGGGGCGGGGGGGGAGTCAAGAGACCCAGTACTTC.

This clone was recorded a few times. The chain links TRBV7-8 to TRBJ2-7; D not resolved. V was trimmed by 5 bases and J by 4 bases, leaving 12 bases between them. Germline V gene data show CDR1 as SGHVS and CDR2 as FQNEAQ. This CDR3 comprises 13 residues. CDR3 sequence (DNA): TGTGCCAGCAGCCTAAACAGAGATTACGAGCAGTACTTC. Amino acids: CASSLNRDYEQYF.

The rearrangement uses TRBV7-8 and TRBJ1-6; D is possibly TRBD1 (5 bases). The length of the CDR3 is 13 residues. The V and J ends lost 5 bases and 8 bases respectively, with 10 bases between them. Germline assignment: CDR1 SGHVS and CDR2 FQNEAQ. The CDR3 coding sequence is TGTGCCAGCAGCCTTTGGGGCGATTCACCCCTCCACTTT. It codes for CASSLWGDSPLHF.